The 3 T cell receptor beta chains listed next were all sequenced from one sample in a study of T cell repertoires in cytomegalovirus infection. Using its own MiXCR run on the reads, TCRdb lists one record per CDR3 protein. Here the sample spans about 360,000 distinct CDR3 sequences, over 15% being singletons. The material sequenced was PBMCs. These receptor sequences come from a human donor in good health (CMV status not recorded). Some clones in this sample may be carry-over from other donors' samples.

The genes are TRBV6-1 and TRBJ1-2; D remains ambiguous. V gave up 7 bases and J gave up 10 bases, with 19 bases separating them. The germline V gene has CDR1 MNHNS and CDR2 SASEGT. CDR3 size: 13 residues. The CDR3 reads CASNGGVEDPYTF. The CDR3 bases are TGTGCCAGCAACGGCGGGGTAGAGGATCCCTACACCTTC.

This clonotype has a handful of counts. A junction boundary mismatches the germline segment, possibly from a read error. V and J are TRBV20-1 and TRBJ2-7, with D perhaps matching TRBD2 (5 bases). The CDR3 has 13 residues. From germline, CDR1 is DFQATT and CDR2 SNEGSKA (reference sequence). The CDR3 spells CSARGPLGSEQYF. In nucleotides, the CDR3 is TGCAGTGCGAGAGGGCCTTTAGGTAGCGAGCAGTACTTC.

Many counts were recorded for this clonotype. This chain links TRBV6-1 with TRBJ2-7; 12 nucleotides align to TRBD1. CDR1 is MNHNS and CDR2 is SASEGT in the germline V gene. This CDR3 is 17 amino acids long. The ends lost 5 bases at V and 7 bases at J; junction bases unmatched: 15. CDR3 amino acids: CASSTPGTGGTVGEQYF. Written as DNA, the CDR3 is TGTGCCAGCAGTACCCCCGGGACAGGGGGCACCGTGGGAGAGCAGTACTTC.